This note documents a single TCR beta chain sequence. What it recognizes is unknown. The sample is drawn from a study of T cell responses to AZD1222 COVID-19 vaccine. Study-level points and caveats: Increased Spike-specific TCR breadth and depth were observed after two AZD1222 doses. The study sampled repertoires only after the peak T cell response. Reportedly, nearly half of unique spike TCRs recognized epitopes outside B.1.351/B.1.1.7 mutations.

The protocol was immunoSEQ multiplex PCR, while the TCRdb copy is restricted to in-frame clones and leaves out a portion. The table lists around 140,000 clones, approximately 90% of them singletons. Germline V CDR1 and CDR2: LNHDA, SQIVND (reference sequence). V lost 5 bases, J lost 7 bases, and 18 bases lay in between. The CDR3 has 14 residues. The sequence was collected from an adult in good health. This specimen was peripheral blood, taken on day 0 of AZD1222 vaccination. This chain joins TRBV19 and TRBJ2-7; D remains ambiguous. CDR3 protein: CASSRPGSGREQYF. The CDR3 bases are TGTGCCAGTAGTCGACCGGGTTCCGGTCGGGAGCAGTACTTC.